Listed below are T cell receptor beta chains from one sample, sequenced in a study of response to subunit inactivated influenza vaccine. TCRdb reanalysed the RT-PCR reads using MiXCR and keeps one entry per CDR3 protein. The sample lists more than 700,000 distinct CDR3 sequences, about 20% occurring once. The sample here was PBMCs from blood, taken about 5 days after vaccination. The receptors come from a man aged 50 or older who received an inactivated influenza vaccine. Both conserved end residues are part of each CDR3. Fields, in order: D gene, J gene, clone size, V gene, CDR3 length, CDR3 DNA, CDR3 protein. A D gene is named only where the DNA matches it firmly. Only part of the rows carry a size: once, few, many, or a class if the clone is expanded.

>NA|TRBJ2-3|NA|TRBV7-9|15
TGTGCCAGCAGCCTCGGATCGGGGAACACAGATACGCAGTATTTT
CASSLGSGNTDTQYF
>TRBD1|TRBJ1-4|few|TRBV20-1|16
TGCAGTGCAACGGACAGGATAGTAGACACTAATGAAAAACTGTTTTTT
CSATDRIVDTNEKLFF
>TRBD1|TRBJ1-6|few|TRBV5-5|15
TGTGCCAGCAGCCAACAGGGGGGTTTGGTTTCACCCCTCCACTTT
CASSQQGGLVSPLHF
>NA|TRBJ2-3|many|TRBV12-3/TRBV12-4|15
TGTGCCAGCAGTTTAGGGACTACCTACACAGATACGCAGTATTTT
CASSLGTTYTDTQYF
>NA|TRBJ2-7|NA|TRBV7-2|15
TGTGCCAGCAGCTTATCTTTGGCTAGCTCCTACGAGCAGTACTTC
CASSLSLASSYEQYF
>NA|TRBJ2-1|few|TRBV6-5|17
TGTGCCAGCAGTTACTCGAGGTTCGAGTTAGGGAGCAATGAGCAGTTCTTC
CASSYSRFELGSNEQFF
>TRBD2|TRBJ2-3|NA|TRBV15|18
TGTGCCACCAGCAGAGATCGAGGTCAGCGGGAGGTTAGAGATACGCAGTATTTT
CATSRDRGQREVRDTQYF
>NA|TRBJ1-5|few|TRBV28|16
TGTGCCAGCAGTTTTATCGGCAGGGGATCAACTCAGCCCCAGCATTTT
CASSFIGRGSTQPQHF
>NA|TRBJ1-6|NA|TRBV5-5|14
TGTGCCAGCAGCTTGGTGGTCGATAATTCACCCCTCCACTTT
CASSLVVDNSPLHF
>NA|TRBJ2-5|NA|TRBV28|13
TGTGCCAGCAGTCCCCCCGACACGGAGCCCCAGTACTTC
CASSPPDTEPQYF
>TRBD2|TRBJ2-7|NA|TRBV6-2/TRBV6-3|17
TGTGCCAGCAGTTACCCCCCAGGGCTAGCGGGAGGAGCCGAGCAGTACTTC
CASSYPPGLAGGAEQYF
>NA|TRBJ1-3|NA|TRBV29-1|14
TGCAGCGTTGCGGGGGGATCAGGTGGAAACACCATATATTTT
CSVAGGSGGNTIYF
>NA|TRBJ1-2|few|TRBV7-2|16
TGTGCCAGCAGCATCGACCGCTCTCATTCCGTATATGGCTACACCTTC
CASSIDRSHSVYGYTF
>TRBD2|TRBJ2-3|NA|TRBV20-1|15
TGCAGTGCTAGCGGAATAGCGGGAAGCACAGATACGCAGTATTTT
CSASGIAGSTDTQYF
>TRBD1|TRBJ2-2|NA|TRBV9|14
TGTGCCAGCAGCGCACAGGGGGACACCGGGGAGCTGTTTTTT
CASSAQGDTGELFF
>NA|TRBJ2-7|few|TRBV5-1|14
TGCGCCAGCAGCTTCCGATGGGACGGCTACGAGCAGTACTTC
CASSFRWDGYEQYF
>TRBD2|TRBJ2-7|many|TRBV20-1|13
TGCAGTGCTAAGGGACTAGCGGACTACGAGCAGTACTTC
CSAKGLADYEQYF
>NA|TRBJ1-2|NA|TRBV5-1|15
TGCGCCAGCAGCTCCGGGAACGTCAACCCCCATGGCTACACCTTC
CASSSGNVNPHGYTF
>TRBD1|TRBJ1-6|few|TRBV6-5|14
TGTGCCAGCAGTTTGGGACAGTTCTCTTCACCCCTCCACTTT
CASSLGQFSSPLHF
>NA|TRBJ2-1|NA|TRBV9|13
TGTGCCAGCAGTCGAACGCGGACAGACCAGCAGTTCTTC
CASSRTRTDQQFF
>TRBD1|TRBJ2-1|few|TRBV10-3|16
TGTGCCATCAGTACAAGGCCGGGACAGCCCCACAATGAGCAGTTCTTC
CAISTRPGQPHNEQFF
>NA|TRBJ2-7|NA|TRBV6-6|11
TGTGCCAGCAGTTCCTCGTTCGAGCAGTACTTC
CASSSSFEQYF
>TRBD1|TRBJ2-5|NA|TRBV11-2|15
TGTGCCAGCAGCATAGGGACAGCAGTCCAAGAGACCCAGTACTTC
CASSIGTAVQETQYF
>TRBD1|TRBJ2-5|few|TRBV5-1|15
TGCGCCAGCAGCCCAACCGGGACAGGTTTAGAGACCCAGTACTTC
CASSPTGTGLETQYF
>TRBD2|TRBJ2-3|NA|TRBV4-1|15
TGCGCCAGCAGCCGAGCGGGGGCCCCGCAGGATACGCAGTATTTT
CASSRAGAPQDTQYF
>NA|TRBJ2-2|few|TRBV4-3|13
TGCGCCAGCAGCCAAGAATGGCCCGGGGAGCTGTTTTTT
CASSQEWPGELFF
>NA|TRBJ1-6|many|TRBV6-5|14
TGTGCCAGCAGTTTAATACAAGACAATTCACCCCTCCACTTT
CASSLIQDNSPLHF
>NA|TRBJ1-4|NA|TRBV10-3|21
TGTGCCATCAGTGAGTCGATGGGGGAAACGACGCAGGGTGCCCTAGGCGAAAAACTGTTTTTT
CAISESMGETTQGALGEKLFF
>TRBD1|TRBJ1-6|NA|TRBV9|14
TGTGCCAGCAGTGATACAGGGGGTAATTCACCCCTCCACTTT
CASSDTGGNSPLHF
>NA|TRBJ1-1|many|TRBV20-1|14
TGCAGTGCTAGTCAGACAGCCTCACCGGCTGAAGCTTTCTTT
CSASQTASPAEAFF
>NA|TRBJ2-7|once|TRBV24-1|13
TGTGCCACCAGTAAACCGAGCTCCTACGAGCAGTACTTC
CATSKPSSYEQYF
>NA|TRBJ1-2|many|TRBV6-1|14
TGTGCCAGCAAAACGGGGGATGGGGTAAAAGGCTACACCTTC
CASKTGDGVKGYTF
>TRBD1|TRBJ1-1|NA|TRBV7-9|14
TGTGCCAGCAGCTTGACAGGGGCGAGGACTGAAGCTTTCTTT
CASSLTGARTEAFF
>TRBD2|TRBJ2-3|few|TRBV5-6|14
TGTGCCAGCAGCCCACCCGGGGGACTAGGTACGCAGTATTTT
CASSPPGGLGTQYF
>TRBD1|TRBJ1-2|NA|TRBV5-1|15
TGCGCCAGCAGCAGCACGACAGGGAGCGGCTATGGCTACACCTTC
CASSSTTGSGYGYTF
>NA|TRBJ2-7|few|TRBV3-1|13
TGTGCCAGCAGCCAAGATTACCGCTACGAGCAGTACTTC
CASSQDYRYEQYF
>NA|TRBJ2-2|few|TRBV7-9|15
TGTGCCAGCAGCTGGGCCGGGGCGAACACCGGGGAGCTGTTTTTT
CASSWAGANTGELFF
>NA|TRBJ1-1|few|TRBV6-1|14
TGTGCCAGCAAACCCGACGTGATGAACACTGAAGCTTTCTTT
CASKPDVMNTEAFF
>TRBD1|TRBJ2-5|NA|TRBV5-1|12
TGCGCCAGCAGCTTGGGCGACAGGGCCAAGTACTTC
CASSLGDRAKYF
>NA|TRBJ2-1|many|TRBV5-1|16
TGCGCCAGCAGCGGGGGATTGGCGACAACGGGGAATGAGCAGTTCTTC
CASSGGLATTGNEQFF
>NA|TRBJ2-1|NA|TRBV7-3|14
TGTGCCAGCAGCAACCGACTTGGTGACAATGAGCAGTTCTTC
CASSNRLGDNEQFF